The rows below give T cell receptor beta chains drawn from one sample of a study of cytomegalovirus exposure and HLA in healthy donors. Produced via immunoSEQ multiplex PCR; TCRdb's table is partial and in-frame only. The repertoire holds about 120,000 clones, with around 75% as singletons. The sample was PBMCs. Receptors originate from a woman between 18 and 29 years old in good health and CMV-seronegative. Each CDR3 is given with its conserved first and last residue.

TRBJ1-3 TRBV21-1 CASSQVGQGTTSGNTIYF
TRBJ1-1 TRBV13 CASSSVGLPFLGAFF
TRBJ1-2 TRBV27 CASSPRLGGYTF
TRBJ2-7 TRBV10-2 CASSELAVEQYF
TRBJ2-3 TRBV4-2 CASSQSVTAGAITDTQYF
TRBJ1-1 TRBV12-5 CASGLETVAEAFF
TRBJ2-5 TRBV4-1 CASSHPRTSFRETQYF
TRBJ2-5 TRBV7-3 CASSLTFAGETQYF
TRBJ2-1 TRBV2 CASSMGQSFYNEQFF
TRBJ2-3 TRBV11-2 CASSPGLAGPQVTDTQYF
TRBJ1-1 TRBV9 CASSVTGNTEAFF
TRBJ1-1 TRBV30 CAWSPLGQARTEAFF
TRBJ2-1 TRBV5-4 CASSLDLPGQGGDEQFF